The subject of this entry is one T cell receptor beta chain. This sample was taken from a study of blood T cell repertoires in COVID-19. As for the study in general: Whether acute or convalescent, the COVID-19 samples came from the United States, Italy and Spain. Nucleic acid was either cDNA or gDNA, and it came from T cells, B-cell-depleted T cells, or PBMCs.

Germline V lookup: CDR1 LGHNA, CDR2 YSLEER. This CDR3 is 16 amino acids long. V shed 1 base, J shed 6 bases, and the junction held 6 bases outside the gene matches. The table came from immunoSEQ multiplex PCR; TCRdb's copy has only in-frame clones and leaves some out. This repertoire shows roughly 150,000 clones, roughly 84% found once; its top ten account for approximately 8%. Individuals aged about 18 to 100 years were recruited from 24 US areas. The specimen sequenced was PBMCs or T cells enriched from blood (not recorded which). The receptor was derived from a woman aged 45 to 65 who had recovered from COVID-19. The chain is built from TRBV4-3 and TRBJ2-1; 10 bases agree with TRBD2. Written as DNA, the CDR3 is TGCGCCAGCAGCCAAGGGCCTAGCGGGAGTACCAATGAGCAGTTCTTC. Translation: CASSQGPSGSTNEQFF.